This T cell receptor (beta chain) was captured in a study of molecular identifiers for immune sequencing clone quantification. Study information: Replicate runs used RNA from about 20,000 or 100,000 naive CD8 cells, which was split five ways into aliquots, and four of those aliquots were then sequenced. Study-wide findings and caveats: For effector cells, clones above 20 RNA copies held over 97% of molecules; for naive cells, under 1%.

This clonotype was detected ten times or more. Its antigen is still unknown. CDR3 length equals 14 residues. Germline V gene sequence: CDR1 MNHEY, CDR2 SMNVEV (reference sequence). The V end lost 0 bases, the J end lost 2 bases, and 7 bases lay between the germline ends. Preparation methods for the bulk TCR libraries were those previously described, with listed TCR primers. TCRdb analysed the PCR reads with MiXCR anew, one entry per CDR3 protein. The data show about 36,000 distinct CDR3 sequences, with about 19% seen just once and under 1.4% held by the top ten. This TCR was recovered from a human donor in good health. Some libraries in this study had Jurkat cell RNA spiked in. Specimen: naive CD8+ T cells from blood, with Jurkat cell RNA spiked in. Subset indicated: FACS-sorted CD8+CD4-CCR7+CD45RA+ naive T cells. The V call is TRBV27, the J call TRBJ2-5; D is unresolved. CDR3 DNA sequence: TGTGCCAGCAGTTTATCGACTTTTCAAGAGACCCAGTACTTC. Translation gives CASSLSTFQETQYF.